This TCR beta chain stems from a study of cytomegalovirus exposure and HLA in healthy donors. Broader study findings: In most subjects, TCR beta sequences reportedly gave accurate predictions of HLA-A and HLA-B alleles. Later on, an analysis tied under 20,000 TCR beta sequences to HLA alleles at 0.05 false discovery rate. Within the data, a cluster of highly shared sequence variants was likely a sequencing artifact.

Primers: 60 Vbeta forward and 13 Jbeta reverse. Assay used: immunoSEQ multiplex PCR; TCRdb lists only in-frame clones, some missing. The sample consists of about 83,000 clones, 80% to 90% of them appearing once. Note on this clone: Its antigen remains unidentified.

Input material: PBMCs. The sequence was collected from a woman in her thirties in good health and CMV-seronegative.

DNA of the CDR3: TGTGCCACCAGCAGAGAGATAGGGAGCTCCTACAATGAGCAGTTCTTC. Residues: CATSREIGSSYNEQFF. The rearrangement uses TRBV15 and TRBJ2-1, with D perhaps TRBD2 (5 bases). The CDR3 is made up of 16 amino acids. V lost 0 bases and J lost 0, with 9 bases in between. CDR1 and CDR2 (germline): LNHNV, YYDKDF (reference sequence).